Presented here are 10 T cell receptor beta chains from one specimen sequenced in a study of OX40 agonist ivuxolimab in advanced cancers. The protocol was immunoSEQ multiplex PCR, while the TCRdb copy is restricted to in-frame clones and leaves out a portion. Counted here are around 7,700 clones, 75% to 85% occurring once; the ten biggest clones make up roughly 40%. This material consisted of CD4+ or CD8+ T cells sorted from blood, taken in a trial of the OX40 agonist ivuxolimab. Receptors originate from an adult with an advanced solid tumor such as melanoma, head and neck, liver or kidney cancer.

This clone was picked up a small number of times. This chain links TRBV28 with TRBJ2-7, with TRBD2 matching 13 bases. Germline CDR1 reads MDHEN; CDR2 reads SYDVKM. This CDR3 spans 15 amino acids. J lost 3 bases, V lost 7 bases, and 6 bases had no gene match. CDR3 sequence reads: CASIRTSGRNYEQYF. In nucleotides, the CDR3 is TGTGCCAGCATCCGGACTAGCGGGAGAAACTACGAGCAGTACTTC.

The V gene is TRBV5-4, the J gene TRBJ1-2; 8 nucleotides align to TRBD1. The CDR3 is 13 amino acids. The trim removed 0 bases at V and 6 bases at J, leaving 1 base unmatched. Germline assignment: CDR1 SGHNT and CDR2 YYREEE (reference sequence). The CDR3: CASSLGTGNGYTF. In nucleotides, the CDR3 is TGTGCCAGCAGCTTGGGGACAGGGAATGGCTACACCTTC.

The CDR3 region has the DNA TGTGCCAGCAGGGCAACAGGGGGCCGCGAGACCCAGTACTTC. It codes for CASRATGGRETQYF. The chain employs TRBV28 and TRBJ2-5; 9 bases line up with TRBD1. Germline values: CDR1 MDHEN, CDR2 SYDVKM. CDR3 length: 14 residues. The V segment lost 6 bases and the J segment 5 bases; nucleotides outside the gene matches: 7. The variable domain in full, completed from reference TRBV28 and TRBJ2-5, reads DVKVTQSSRYLVKRTGEKVFLECVQDMDHENMFWYRQDPGLGLRLIYFSYDVKMKEKGDIPEGYSVSREKKERFSLILESASTNQTSMYLCASRATGGRETQYFGPGTRLLVL.

In this sample, this clone is large. The J gene is TRBJ1-2, the V gene TRBV27, with TRBD1 matching over 8 bases. The CDR3 runs to 16 residues. With V trimmed by 0 bases and J by 2 bases, 5 bases remained unmatched. CDR1 and CDR2 (germline): MNHEY, SMNVEV (reference sequence). Here the CDR3 DNA reads TGTGCCAGCAGTTTATCACAGGACAGGGAAAACTATGGCTACACCTTC. It specifies CASSLSQDRENYGYTF.

This sequence joins TRBV5-4 and TRBJ2-5; 10 bases map to TRBD1. This CDR3 has 15 residues. V was clipped by 4 bases and J by 5 bases; unmatched bases: 8. Germline V gene sequence: CDR1 SGHNT, CDR2 YYREEE (reference sequence). CDR3 DNA sequence: TGTGCCAGCAGCGCGAGACAGGGGGCTCTTGAGACCCAGTACTTC. Translating it yields CASSARQGALETQYF.

Of note for this clone: Sequence at one end of the junction differs from germline and may be a read error. V usage is TRBV28 and J usage is TRBJ2-7; D is perhaps TRBD1 or TRBD2 (6 bases each). CDR1 and CDR2 from the germline V gene are MDHEN and SYDVKM. The CDR3 length is 15 residues. CDR3 protein: CASSPGGRAGTPLNF. CDR3 coding DNA: TGTGCCAGCAGTCCCGGGGGCAGGGCCGGGACCCCGCTGAACTTC.

This chain connects TRBV9 to TRBJ1-1, with D perhaps matching TRBD1 (5 bases). CDR1 and CDR2 (germline): SGDLS, YYNGEE. The CDR3 runs to 15 residues. With 2 bases removed from V and 1 base from J, the gap between germline ends came to 12 bases. The CDR3 DNA is TGTGCCAGCAGCGTTACAGGACGATCGAACACTGAAGCTTTCTTT. Translating gives CASSVTGRSNTEAFF.

Notes on this clone: This same CDR3 is encoded by further DNA sequences in the sample. The chain recombines TRBV12-5 with TRBJ1-1; D not resolved. The V end was cut by 3 bases, the J end by 1 base, with 6 bases between. Germline V lookup: CDR1 LGHNT, CDR2 FRNRAP. The CDR3 consists of 13 residues. The CDR3 spells CASGFGGNTEAFF. CDR3 nucleotides: TGTGCTAGTGGTTTCGGCGGGAACACTGAAGCTTTCTTT.

This clone was picked up one time. The rearrangement uses TRBV27 and TRBJ1-5, with D possibly matching TRBD1 (5 bases). V gave up 5 bases and J gave up 4 bases, with 18 bases separating them. CDR3 length equals 16 residues. Germline values: CDR1 MNHEY, CDR2 SMNVEV (reference sequence). DNA of the CDR3: TGTGCCAGCAGTCAGACTTGGGGGGTTCCTAATCAGCCCCAGCATTTT. This translates into CASSQTWGVPNQPQHF.

This sequence joins TRBV21-1 and TRBJ2-7; TRBD1 reflects the table's D call only, with no check against the DNA. TRBV21-1 is termed a pseudogene. The CDR3 spans 17 residues. The CDR3 loop is CASSKAPPPFCTREQYF. The CDR3 DNA follows: TGTGCCAGCAGCAAAGCGCCGCCGCCGTTTTGCACACGCGAGCAGTACTTC.